A selection of T cell receptor beta chains follows, all from one sample in a study of T cell responses to AZD1222 COVID-19 vaccine. Libraries were prepared by immunoSEQ multiplex PCR; TCRdb keeps only in-frame clonotypes and omits some of them. This sample has about 70,000 clones; 88% occur once, and the top ten carry 4.5% to 5%. The source was peripheral blood, collected 28 days after the second dose of the MenACWY control vaccine. These receptors all stem from an adult who received the MenACWY meningococcal vaccine as a control. Both conserved end residues are part of each CDR3. Rows give clone size only sometimes, using once, few, many, or a class for an expanded clone.

TRBV7-2 . CASSLEVGNSPLHF
TRBV24-1 once CATSDYNQETQYF
TRBV5-1 . CASSLLGGRNQPQHF
TRBV6-4 . CASSWTSGRPSTDTQYF
TRBV6-5 once CASRTRGGAEAFF
TRBV7-3 once CASSLTGEPPLHF
TRBV30 . CAFRGWGYTF
TRBV4-3 . CASSQDWGTEAFF
TRBV9 . CASSPLTGNTIYF
TRBV28 . CASRYSGVETQYF
TRBV28 . CASSKQGVNEKLFF
TRBV28 . CASRAVQGTRGYTF
TRBV9 . CASTLVADSVSPEAFF
TRBV13 once CASSRVRELFF
TRBV19 . CASSPTGISTDTQYF